Listed below are T cell receptor beta chains from one sample, sequenced in a study of cytomegalovirus exposure and HLA in healthy donors. TCRdb's table, derived via immunoSEQ multiplex PCR, lists solely in-frame clones and lacks some. Of approximately 170,000 clones listed, roughly 76% were seen once; the top ten hold about 2.3%. Sequencing was performed on PBMCs. The receptor set was obtained from a male donor in good health and CMV-seronegative. The CDR3 runs from the conserved cysteine through the conserved F or W. The order of the fields is D gene, clone size, V gene, J gene, CDR3 protein, CDR3 DNA. A D gene is named only where the DNA matches it firmly. Not every row has a clone size; where given, it reads once, few, many or a size class.

.	.	TRBV2	TRBJ1-2	CASKSQGSANYGYTF	TGTGCCAGCAAGAGTCAGGGATCAGCCAACTATGGCTACACCTTC
.	once	TRBV9	TRBJ1-1	CASSPRAGMNTEAFF	TGTGCCAGCAGCCCGAGAGCAGGTATGAACACTGAAGCTTTCTTT
.	.	TRBV27	TRBJ1-6	CASNLMGAGNSPLHF	TGTGCCAGCAACCTAATGGGGGCCGGAAATTCACCCCTCCACTTT
.	.	TRBV4-3	TRBJ2-2	CASSQQPPGENTGELFF	TGCGCCAGCAGCCAACAGCCCCCCGGGGAGAACACCGGGGAGCTGTTTTTT
TRBD2	.	TRBV25-1	TRBJ2-1	CASALAGGSLGEQFF	TGTGCCAGCGCCCTAGCGGGGGGTTCCTTAGGGGAGCAGTTCTTC
.	.	TRBV10-2	TRBJ2-5	CASSGQDIETQYF	TGCGCCAGCAGTGGACAGGATATAGAGACCCAGTACTTC
.	once	TRBV21-1	TRBJ2-4	CASSLQRDSIGLAKNIQYF	TGTGCCAGCAGCTTACAGAGGGACAGTATCGGCCTAGCCAAAAACATTCAGTACTTC
.	.	TRBV4-1	TRBJ2-7	CASSRMPQVQGINYEQYF	TGCGCCAGCAGCCGTATGCCCCAAGTTCAGGGCATAAACTACGAGCAGTACTTC
.	.	TRBV6-1	TRBJ2-3	CASKGGETDTQYF	TGTGCCAGCAAAGGGGGGGAAACAGATACGCAGTATTTT
.	few	TRBV5-5	TRBJ2-1	CASSLDRYNEQFF	TGTGCCAGCAGCTTGGACAGATACAATGAGCAGTTCTTC
.	few	TRBV10-3	TRBJ1-1	CAISESRGGMNTEAFF	TGTGCCATCAGTGAGTCCAGGGGTGGGATGAACACTGAAGCTTTCTTT
.	.	TRBV9	TRBJ1-1	CASSPTNPGQEAFF	TGTGCCAGCAGTCCAACGAACCCGGGACAAGAAGCTTTCTTT
.	.	TRBV5-1	TRBJ2-3	CASSGTGVPDTQYF	TGCGCCAGTAGTGGAACGGGGGTCCCAGATACGCAGTATTTT
.	few	TRBV7-2	TRBJ2-6	CASSFRTGSGANVLTF	TGTGCCAGCAGCTTCCGAACGGGCTCTGGGGCCAACGTCCTGACTTTC
.	.	TRBV4-2	TRBJ1-3	CASRLQGDPGNTIYF	TGTGCCAGCAGATTACAGGGCGACCCTGGAAACACCATATATTTT
.	.	TRBV10-3	TRBJ2-7	CATRKEGATYEQYF	TGTGCCACCAGAAAGGAGGGGGCCACCTACGAGCAGTACTTC
.	.	TRBV10-3	TRBJ2-7	CAISEGRYEQYF	TGTGCCATCAGTGAAGGGAGATACGAGCAGTACTTC
.	.	TRBV27	TRBJ1-1	CASRLTATRRAFF	TGTGCCAGCAGACTAACGGCCACCCGGCGGGCTTTCTTT
TRBD1	.	TRBV2	TRBJ2-6	CASIRGRRGSGANVLTF	TGTGCCAGCATAAGGGGGCGCAGGGGCTCTGGGGCCAACGTCCTGACTTTC
.	.	TRBV7-2	TRBJ2-1	CASSLIADSYNEQFF	TGTGCCAGCAGCTTAATAGCGGATTCCTACAATGAGCAGTTCTTC
.	few	TRBV5-4	TRBJ1-6	CASSLSGGYSPLHF	TGTGCCAGCAGCTTGTCCGGGGGGTATTCACCCCTCCACTTT
TRBD1	.	TRBV6-4	TRBJ1-1	CASSKTGEDGFF	TGTGCCAGCAGTAAGACAGGGGAGGATGGTTTCTTT
.	.	TRBV7-2	TRBJ2-7	CASSLVAGLGDEQYF	TGTGCCAGCAGCTTAGTGGCGGGGTTGGGAGACGAGCAGTACTTC
.	.	TRBV30	TRBJ1-6	CAWSRAGNSSPLHF	TGTGCCTGGAGTAGGGCGGGGAACAGTTCACCCCTCCACTTT
TRBD1	.	TRBV4-1	TRBJ1-4	CASSHALPGQSATDEKLFF	TGCGCCAGCAGCCATGCCCTTCCGGGACAGTCAGCAACTGATGAAAAACTGTTTTTT
.	once	TRBV10-2	TRBJ2-2	CASRTSNVDTGELFF	TGCGCCAGCAGGACATCCAATGTGGACACCGGGGAGCTGTTTTTT
.	.	TRBV4-2	TRBJ1-6	CASSQDISVFSYNSPLHF	TGTGCCAGCAGCCAAGATATATCGGTATTCTCCTATAATTCACCCCTCCACTTT
TRBD2	few	TRBV7-9	TRBJ2-1	CASSLNLLAGGYNEQFF	TGTGCCAGCAGCTTAAACCTCTTAGCGGGGGGGTACAATGAGCAGTTCTTC
.	.	TRBV6-6	TRBJ2-7	CASSTTEYEQYF	TGTGCCAGCAGCACGACAGAATACGAGCAGTACTTC
.	once	TRBV27	TRBJ2-2	CASSLSVNSPGELFF	TGTGCCAGCAGTTTATCGGTAAACAGTCCCGGGGAGCTGTTTTTT
TRBD1	once	TRBV4-1	TRBJ1-2	CASSQGQDRGLNYGYTF	TGCGCCAGCAGCCAAGGGCAGGACAGGGGGCTTAACTATGGCTACACCTTC
.	.	TRBV4-1	TRBJ2-2	CASSHGTLIGELFF	TGCGCCAGCAGCCACGGGACTTTAATCGGGGAGCTGTTTTTT
.	.	TRBV30	TRBJ1-5	CAWNRGGYGNQPQHF	TGTGCCTGGAATCGTGGCGGGTACGGCAATCAGCCCCAGCATTTT
.	.	TRBV5-1	TRBJ1-4	CASSLAGRVTNEKLFF	TGCGCCAGCAGCTTGGCCGGGAGGGTCACTAATGAAAAACTGTTTTTT
.	.	TRBV5-4	TRBJ1-2	CASSPLSWAGGYTF	TGTGCCAGCAGCCCCCTCAGTTGGGCGGGCGGCTACACCTTC
TRBD2	.	TRBV5-4	TRBJ2-3	CASSLYAGGTDTQYF	TGTGCCAGCAGCCTGTATGCGGGGGGGACAGATACGCAGTATTTT
.	.	TRBV10-3	TRBJ2-2	CAISSTGLNTGELFF	TGTGCCATCAGTTCGACAGGATTGAACACCGGGGAGCTGTTTTTT
TRBD1	.	TRBV19	TRBJ2-1	CASSTTGQGYNEQFF	TGTGCCAGTAGTACCACCGGACAGGGCTACAATGAGCAGTTCTTC
TRBD1	.	TRBV5-1	TRBJ1-1	CASSLMGQANTEAFF	TGCGCCAGCAGCTTGATGGGACAGGCGAACACTGAAGCTTTCTTT
.	.	TRBV28	TRBJ1-5	CASSLQYQPQHF	TGTGCCAGCAGTTTACAATATCAGCCCCAGCATTTT
.	.	TRBV5-4	TRBJ1-1	CASSLAHGTGNTEAFF	TGTGCCAGCAGCTTGGCACACGGTACAGGGAACACTGAAGCTTTCTTT
TRBD2	.	TRBV7-9	TRBJ2-2	CASSPSGTTGELFF	TGTGCCAGCAGCCCCAGCGGGACCACCGGGGAGCTGTTTTTT
.	.	TRBV5-1	TRBJ2-7	CASSPGAVSYEQYF	TGCGCCAGCAGTCCGGGAGCCGTTTCCTACGAGCAGTACTTC
.	.	TRBV25-1	TRBJ1-3	CAHKVGRSGNTIYF	TGTGCACATAAGGTGGGGCGCTCTGGAAACACCATATATTTT
TRBD1	few	TRBV5-6	TRBJ1-4	CASSLSGTGTNEKLFF	TGTGCCAGCAGCTTATCCGGGACAGGGACTAATGAAAAACTGTTTTTT
.	.	TRBV2	TRBJ1-5	CASAPGLSNQPQHF	TGTGCCAGCGCTCCGGGACTTAGCAATCAGCCCCAGCATTTT
.	.	TRBV5-1	TRBJ2-3	CASSFLETQYF	TGCGCCAGCAGCTTTTTAGAAACGCAGTATTTT
.	.	TRBV4-3	TRBJ2-3	CASSQYSGTDTQYF	TGCGCCAGCAGCCAATATTCGGGCACAGATACGCAGTATTTT